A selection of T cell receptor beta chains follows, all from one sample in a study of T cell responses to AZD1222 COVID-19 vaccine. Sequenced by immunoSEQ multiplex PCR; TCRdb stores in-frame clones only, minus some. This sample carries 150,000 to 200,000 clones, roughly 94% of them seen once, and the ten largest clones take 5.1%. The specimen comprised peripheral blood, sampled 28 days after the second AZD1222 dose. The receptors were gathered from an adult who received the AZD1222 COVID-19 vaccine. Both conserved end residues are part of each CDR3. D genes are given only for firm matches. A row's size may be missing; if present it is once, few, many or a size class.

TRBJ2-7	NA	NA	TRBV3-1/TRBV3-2	TGTGCCAGCAGCCAAGTTCCGGGGACCGAGCAGTACTTC	CASSQVPGTEQYF
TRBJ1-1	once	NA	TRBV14	TGTGCCAGCAGCTCCAGGACAGTTCGGAACACTGAAGCTTTCTTT	CASSSRTVRNTEAFF
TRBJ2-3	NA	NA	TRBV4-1	TGCGCCAGCAGCCACCTAAGGTCCAACACAGATACGCAGTATTTT	CASSHLRSNTDTQYF
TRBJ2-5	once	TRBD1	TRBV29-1	TGCAGCGTTAACTCGGGACAGGGGTTTGCTCTCGGAGAGACCCAGTACTTC	CSVNSGQGFALGETQYF
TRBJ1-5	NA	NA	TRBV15	TGTGCCACCAGCAGAGATCTTGGTATTACAGATAGCAATCAGCCCCAGCATTTT	CATSRDLGITDSNQPQHF
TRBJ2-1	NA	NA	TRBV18	TGTGCCAGCTCACCACGGGTTGATGAGCAGTTCTTC	CASSPRVDEQFF
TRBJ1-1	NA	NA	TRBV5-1	TGCGCCAGCAGCGCCCACAAGGAGTCAGGGACTGAAGCTTTCTTT	CASSAHKESGTEAFF
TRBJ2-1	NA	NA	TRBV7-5	TGTGCCAGAAGCTCAGACCCCGAGCAGGGATACAATGAGCAGTTCTTC	CARSSDPEQGYNEQFF
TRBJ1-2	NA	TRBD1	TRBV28	TGTGCCAGCAGGTCAGGGGGACGGGGGGGCGCCTATGGCTACACCTTC	CASRSGGRGGAYGYTF
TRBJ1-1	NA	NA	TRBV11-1	TGTGCCAGCAGCTCCGAGTTATCAGGGAGGACTGAAGCTTTCTTT	CASSSELSGRTEAFF
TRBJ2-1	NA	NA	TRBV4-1	TGCGCCAGCAGCCAGGAGGGACAGTTTAACTACAATGAGCAGTTCTTC	CASSQEGQFNYNEQFF
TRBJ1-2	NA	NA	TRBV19	TGTGCCAGTAGTATAGGGCGCGGCAGGGAATATGGCTACACCTTC	CASSIGRGREYGYTF
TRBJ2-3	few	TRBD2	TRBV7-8	TGTGCCAGCAGCTTAGCCCAAGACAGAGGACTAGCGGGAAGGGAGCGGTATTTT	CASSLAQDRGLAGRERYF
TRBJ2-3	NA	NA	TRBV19	TGTGCCAGTAGTATAGGTCCCGAACCGCAGTATTTT	CASSIGPEPQYF
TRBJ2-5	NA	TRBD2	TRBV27	TGTGCCAGCAAGGGACTAGCGGGAGAAGGGACCCAGTACTTC	CASKGLAGEGTQYF
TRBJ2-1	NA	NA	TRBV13	TGTGCCAGCAGCCCTCGGGGAGGCGACAATGAGCAGTTCTTC	CASSPRGGDNEQFF
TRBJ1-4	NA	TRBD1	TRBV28	TGTGCCAGCAGCTCCACGGGACAGGGAGGAGAAAAACTGTTTTTT	CASSSTGQGGEKLFF
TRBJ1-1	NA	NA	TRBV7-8	TGTGCCAGCAGCTCCGGGGTGTGGGCTGAAGCTTTCTTT	CASSSGVWAEAFF
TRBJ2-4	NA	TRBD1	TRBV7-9	TGTGCCAGCAGCCGGGACAGGGAGGTCAAAAACATTCAGTACTTC	CASSRDREVKNIQYF
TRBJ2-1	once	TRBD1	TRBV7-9	TGTGCCAGCAGCTTCCGGACAGGGGTGAATGAGCAGTTCTTC	CASSFRTGVNEQFF
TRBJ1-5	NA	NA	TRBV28	TGTGCCAGCAGTTTATTCGTCCAGGGCGATCAGCCCCAGCATTTT	CASSLFVQGDQPQHF
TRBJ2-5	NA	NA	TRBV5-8	TGTGCCAGCAGCTTGCGAGAGACCCAGTACTTC	CASSLRETQYF
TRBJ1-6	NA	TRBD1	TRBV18	TGTGCCAGCTCACGCGACAGGGCGAATTCACCCCTCCACTTT	CASSRDRANSPLHF
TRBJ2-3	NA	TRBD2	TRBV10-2	TGCGCCAGCAGCCACCCAGGGCTAGCGGGAGGGGCAGATACGCAGTATTTT	CASSHPGLAGGADTQYF
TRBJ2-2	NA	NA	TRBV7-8	TGTGCCAGCAGCTTATGGGGCACAGTGAACACCGGGGAGCTGTTTTTT	CASSLWGTVNTGELFF
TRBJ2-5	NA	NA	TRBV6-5	TGTGCCAGCAGAGCGGCGGGATCACAAGAGACCCAGTACTTC	CASRAAGSQETQYF
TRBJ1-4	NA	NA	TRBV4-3	TGCGCCAGCAGCCAAGATCGGGGGAGTTGGGAAAAACTGTTTTTT	CASSQDRGSWEKLFF
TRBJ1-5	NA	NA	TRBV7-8	TGTGCCAGCAGCTTCGAGGGTGGGGGTCAGCCCCAGCATTTT	CASSFEGGGQPQHF
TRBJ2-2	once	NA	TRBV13	TGTGCCAGCAGCTTCGCCGGGGAGCTGTTTTTT	CASSFAGELFF
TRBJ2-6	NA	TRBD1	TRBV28	TGTGCCAGCAGCCCGACAGGGCCAGGGGCCAACGTCCTGACTTTC	CASSPTGPGANVLTF
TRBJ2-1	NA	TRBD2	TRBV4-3	TGCGCCAGCAGCACGCGGACTAGCGGGAGCAATGAGCAGTTCTTC	CASSTRTSGSNEQFF
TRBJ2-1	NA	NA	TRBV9	TGTGCCAGCAGCCCAAGAACAGCTTACAATGAGCAGTTCTTC	CASSPRTAYNEQFF
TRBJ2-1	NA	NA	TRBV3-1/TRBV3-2	TGTGCCAGCAGCCAACCGACAGAGCCGAGGAGGGGGTCCTACAATGAGCAGTTCTTC	CASSQPTEPRRGSYNEQFF
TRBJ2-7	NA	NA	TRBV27	TGTGCCAGCAGTTTAGTGGAGGCCGACGAGCAGTACTTC	CASSLVEADEQYF
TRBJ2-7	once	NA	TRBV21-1	TGTGCCAGCAGCTCCAAGAGCTCCTACGAGCAGTACTTC	CASSSKSSYEQYF
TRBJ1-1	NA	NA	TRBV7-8	TGTGCCAGCAATCCAGGACAGACGAACACTGAAGCTTTCTTT	CASNPGQTNTEAFF
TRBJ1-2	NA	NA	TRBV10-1	TGCGCCAGCACGGGGACCAGAACCCCTTATGGCTACACCTTC	CASTGTRTPYGYTF
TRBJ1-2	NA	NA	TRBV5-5	TGTGCCAGCAGCTTGGCCGGGCAGGATGGCTACACCTTC	CASSLAGQDGYTF
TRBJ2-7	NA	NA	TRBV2	TGTGCCAGCAGTGGGACTGAGACAGGATACTACGAGCAGTACTTC	CASSGTETGYYEQYF
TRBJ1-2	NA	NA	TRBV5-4	TGTGCCAGCAGCTTGGTGGCAGGCCCAAACTCCTATGGCTACACCTTC	CASSLVAGPNSYGYTF
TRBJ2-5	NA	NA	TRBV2	TGTGCCACCCGGTGGGGGCCCGAGACAGAGACCCAGTACTTC	CATRWGPETETQYF
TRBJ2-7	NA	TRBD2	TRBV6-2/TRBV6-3	TGTGCCAGCAGTTACGCGGGGGACGAGCAGTACTTC	CASSYAGDEQYF
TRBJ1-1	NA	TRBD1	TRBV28	TGTGCCAGCAGGTCAGGGGGCGCGTCGGTTGAAGCTTTCTTT	CASRSGGASVEAFF
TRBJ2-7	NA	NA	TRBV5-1	TGCGCCAGCAGCTTGGAGAGGTCCTACGAGCAGTACTTC	CASSLERSYEQYF
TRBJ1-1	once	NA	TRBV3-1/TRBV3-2	TGTGCCAGCAGCCAAATGGGGGGAAGGACTGAAGCTTTCTTT	CASSQMGGRTEAFF
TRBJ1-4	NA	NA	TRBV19	TGTGCCAGTAGTATAGTTGCAACTAATGAAAAACTGTTTTTT	CASSIVATNEKLFF
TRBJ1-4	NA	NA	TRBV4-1	TGCGCCAGCAGCACCCGAGGAGGCCAAAGTGATGAAAAACTGTTTTTT	CASSTRGGQSDEKLFF
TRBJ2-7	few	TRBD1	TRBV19	TGTGCCAGTACCCCTTCCGGGACAGCCCTCTACGAGCAGTACTTC	CASTPSGTALYEQYF
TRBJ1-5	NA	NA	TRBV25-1	TGTGCCAGCAGTGCCTGGGGAGGGGACAATCAGCCCCAGCATTTT	CASSAWGGDNQPQHF